This TCR beta chain is from a study of shared clonotypes between healthy human individuals. The V gene's germline CDR1 is SGHAT and CDR2 FQNNGV. Trimming pared 4 bases from V and 5 bases from J, leaving 20 bases between. The CDR3 totals 16 residues. Findings of the study overall: With several donors compared, approximately 5.5% of naive CD4 clonotypes were shared.

Sequencing used immunoSEQ multiplex PCR; TCRdb keeps in-frame clones, though not all of them. In the table there are 2 million to 2.5 million clones, 85% to 95% of which are singletons. Worth noting for this clone: What it binds is not known.

What was sequenced was naive CD4+ T cells from PBMCs. Indicated subset: CD45RA+ positively selected. The chain has TRBV11-2 and TRBJ2-5; possible D gene TRBD2, 6 bases. This clonotype originated in a man aged 18 to 29 in good health. Some clones in this sample may be carry-over from other donors' samples. CDR3 in amino acids: CASSSRVWTKGETQYF. The CDR3 DNA is TGTGCCAGCAGCTCTCGGGTTTGGACTAAGGGGGAGACCCAGTACTTC.